Shown below are 30 T cell receptor beta chains from a single sample sequenced in a study of blood T cells in healthy people across ages. For the second PCR, which ran for about 6 to 12 cycles, a sample-barcoded 5' primer and a J-beta primer mix were used. TCRdb reprocessed the 5' RACE reads via MiXCR and lists one record per CDR3 protein. The table includes 700,000 or so distinct CDR3 sequences, over 40% detected once. The sample taken for sequencing was blood. The receptors shown here come from an elderly man in good health.

Only a few counts were recorded for this clonotype. The chain uses TRBV5-5 and TRBJ2-7; tentatively, D is TRBD1 (6 bases). Germline V gives CDR1 SGHKS, CDR2 YYEKEE (reference sequence). This CDR3 is built from 16 residues. The V gene lost 4 bases and the J gene lost 1 base, with 18 bases spanning the gap. CDR3: CASSADLGTSSYEQYF. DNA for the CDR3: TGTGCCAGCAGCGCCGATCTCGGGACATCGTCCTACGAGCAGTACTTC.

This clonotype was observed many times. The chain employs TRBV2 and TRBJ1-2; D possibly corresponds to TRBD1 (5 bases). The CDR3 is 14 amino acids. Germline V CDR1 and CDR2: SNHLY, FYNNEI. With 3 bases removed from V and 6 bases from J, the gap between germline ends came to 14 bases. CDR3 nucleotides: TGTGCCAGCAGTGAGGGGACTTCCCTCGATGGCTACACCTTC. Translated: CASSEGTSLDGYTF.

This clonotype was recorded a few times. The chain uses TRBV27 and TRBJ1-6; D ambiguous. The CDR3 is made up of 15 amino acids. Looked up from germline, CDR1 is MNHEY and CDR2 is SMNVEV (reference sequence). V lost 3 bases and J 6 bases, leaving 12 bases between the germline ends. The CDR3 protein is CASSLRWAANSPLHF. The CDR3 DNA reads as TGTGCCAGCAGTTTGAGGTGGGCAGCTAATTCACCCCTCCACTTT.

The genes are TRBV4-1 and TRBJ1-2; D remains unclear. Germline V gene data show CDR1 as MGHRA and CDR2 as YSYEKL. The CDR3 runs to 12 residues. V was clipped by 0 bases and J by 12 bases, with 11 bases between them. The CDR3 reads CASSQDVKPDTF. CDR3 in DNA: TGCGCCAGCAGCCAAGATGTAAAACCCGACACCTTC.

This clonotype was recorded many times. The rearrangement links TRBV2 to TRBJ2-7; D is possibly TRBD1 or TRBD2 (5 bases each). From germline, CDR1 is SNHLY and CDR2 FYNNEI. Deletions cut 4 bases from V and 3 bases from J, with 10 bases between. There are 13 residues in the CDR3. The CDR3 sequence: CASSAGPRYEQYF. DNA of the CDR3: TGTGCCAGCAGTGCGGGACCCCGCTACGAGCAGTACTTC.

Details on this clonotype: The junction departs from the called germline gene at one end, perhaps through a read error. This chain uses TRBV12-3 or TRBV12-4 with TRBJ2-3; no clear D gene. This CDR3 spans 12 amino acids. CDR3 protein: CASSLRGDAQYF. The CDR3 coding sequence is TGTGCCAGCAGTTTAAGAGGAGATGCGCAGTATTTT.

This chain uses TRBV10-3 with TRBJ2-5; D remains unclear. V lost 2 bases, J lost 3 bases, and 7 bases lay in between. Per the germline V gene, CDR1 is ENHRY and CDR2 is SYGVKD. CDR3 length equals 13 residues. The CDR3 region has the DNA TGTGCCATCAGTGAGGCGCCTGAAGAGACCCAGTACTTC. Encoded protein: CAISEAPEETQYF.

The genes are TRBV28 and TRBJ2-3; D ambiguous. V was cut by 10 bases and J by 0 bases, with 11 bases left in between. The CDR3 sequence is 13 residues long. Germline V gene data show CDR1 as MDHEN and CDR2 as SYDVKM. CDR3 in amino acids: CAIRRDSTDTQYF. CDR3 bases: TGTGCCATACGCAGAGATAGCACAGATACGCAGTATTTT.

The chain carries TRBV27 and TRBJ2-2; 11 nucleotides line up with TRBD2. Trimming took 8 bases from V and 0 from J; bases not matched to a gene: 8. Per the germline V gene, CDR1 is MNHEY and CDR2 is SMNVEV (reference sequence). The CDR3 has 17 amino acids. CDR3 bases: TGTGCCAGCCGGCTAGCGGGGGGTCGCGCGAACACCGGGGAGCTGTTTTTT. Translation gives CASRLAGGRANTGELFF.

V usage is TRBV3-1 and J usage is TRBJ1-1; tentatively, D is TRBD1 (5 bases). V was shortened by 4 bases and J by 5 bases, with 17 bases between the two germline ends. The CDR3 is 15 amino acids. Germline CDR1 reads LGHDT; CDR2 reads YNNKEL (reference sequence). The CDR3 DNA is TGTGCCAGCAGCCCCAATGCAGGGATCGGTACTGAAGCTTTCTTT. It translates to CASSPNAGIGTEAFF.

This clonotype was picked up many times. CDR3 coding DNA: TGTGCCAGCAGCTGGGACAGAAGCTCCTACGAGCAGTACTTC. Translated: CASSWDRSSYEQYF. The chain has TRBV5-6 and TRBJ2-7, with 7 bases fitting TRBD1. The ends lost 3 bases at V and 0 bases at J; junction bases unmatched: 3. Germline values: CDR1 SGHDT, CDR2 YYEEEE. CDR3 length: 14 residues.

The chain employs TRBV6-1 and TRBJ1-5; 9 bases are a match to TRBD1. The V and J ends lost 7 bases and 1 base, in that order; junction bases with no gene match: 5. Germline lookup yields CDR1 MNHNS and CDR2 SASEGT. The CDR3 consists of 15 residues. CDR3 bases: TGTGCCAGCACTCAGGACAGGGGAAGCAATCAGCCCCAGCATTTT. Residues: CASTQDRGSNQPQHF.

The sample holds a few counts of this clonotype. The CDR3 loop reads CASSPGRGGTDTQYF. The CDR3 nucleotides read TGTGCCAGCAGCCCTGGGAGGGGAGGGACAGATACGCAGTATTTT. V usage is TRBV6-5 and J usage is TRBJ2-3; 7 bases are a match to TRBD2. Germline V gives CDR1 MNHEY, CDR2 SVGAGI. The CDR3 is 15 amino acids. V lost 6 bases to trimming and J lost 3 bases; unmatched junction nucleotides: 9.

CDR3 loop: CSARETGPYNSPLHF. The CDR3 coding sequence is TGCAGTGCTAGAGAAACCGGTCCCTATAATTCACCCCTCCACTTT. The gene calls are TRBV20-1 and TRBJ1-6; D unresolved. The CDR3 has 15 amino acids. The germline V gene has CDR1 DFQATT and CDR2 SNEGSKA (reference sequence). Trimming shortened V by 0 bases and J by 2 bases, and 8 bases separated the two germline ends.

The V call is TRBV15, the J call TRBJ1-1; D is uncertain. The germline V and J ends were trimmed by 5 bases and 3 bases, with 16 bases remaining between them. The CDR3 loop spans 15 amino acids. Germline CDR1 is LNHNV and CDR2 is YYDKDF (reference sequence). The DNA of the CDR3 is TGTGCCACCAGCGGTAGGAGAGCTAAGGACACTGAAGCTTTCTTT. Amino acid sequence: CATSGRRAKDTEAFF.

This clonotype has only a few counts. The chain combines TRBV5-5 with TRBJ1-4, with 7 bases identical to TRBD1. The CDR3 sequence is 16 residues long. Germline values: CDR1 SGHKS, CDR2 YYEKEE (reference sequence). V lost 4 bases and J lost 4; bases outside the gene matches: 10. DNA of the CDR3: TGTGCCAGCAGCCTCGGAGGGGCAGGGGGTAATGAAAAACTGTTTTTT. It is translated as CASSLGGAGGNEKLFF.

CDR3 in amino acids: CASRTGTTFNEKLFF. The CDR3 DNA sequence: TGTGCCAGCAGAACCGGGACGACCTTTAATGAAAAACTGTTTTTT. The V and J genes are TRBV7-2 and TRBJ1-4, with D perhaps TRBD1 (5 bases). The CDR3 is 15 amino acids. V was pared by 6 bases and J by 4 bases, with 15 bases between. The V gene's germline CDR1 is SGHTA and CDR2 FQGNSA.

This clonotype was seen ten or more times. The V gene is TRBV7-2, the J gene TRBJ2-7; D perhaps matches TRBD1 (7 bases). The CDR3 is made up of 14 amino acids. Germline loops: CDR1 SGHTA, CDR2 FQGNSA. V lost 1 base and J lost 5, with 12 bases in between. The CDR3 reads CASSLGTGGNEQYF. The CDR3 coding sequence is TGTGCCAGCAGCTTAGGGACAGGCGGGAACGAGCAGTACTTC.

The V gene is TRBV24-1, the J gene TRBJ2-3, with D maybe TRBD2 (6 bases). This CDR3 region has 13 residues. Germline V lookup: CDR1 KGHDR, CDR2 SFDVKD. V lost 2 bases and J lost 4, with 6 bases in between. The CDR3 DNA is TGTGCCACCAGTGATTGGGACTCAGATACGCAGTATTTT. Translating it yields CATSDWDSDTQYF.

This chain connects TRBV6-2 or TRBV6-3 to TRBJ1-6; D gene unclear. This CDR3 has 15 amino acids. Trimming cost V 9 bases and J 4 bases, with 16 bases left between them. Germline CDR1 reads MNHEY; CDR2 reads SVGEGT. CDR3 sequence: CARTMTARYNSPLHF. The CDR3 DNA reads TGTGCCAGGACTATGACGGCTCGATATAATTCACCCCTCCACTTT.

The rearrangement joins TRBV13 to TRBJ1-3; D unresolved. In germline, CDR1 is PRHDT, CDR2 FYEKMQ (reference sequence). This CDR3 is built from 17 residues. Trimming left V 4 bases short and J 0 bases short, with 16 bases between. The CDR3 is CASSSYRGPSSGNTIYF. For the CDR3, the DNA is TGTGCCAGCAGCTCATACAGAGGCCCTTCCTCTGGAAACACCATATATTTT.

With regard to this clonotype: Compared with germline, one end of the junction differs, possibly owing to a read error. The genes are TRBV9 and TRBJ2-1, with D perhaps matching TRBD1 (6 bases). The germline V gene encodes CDR1 SGDLS and CDR2 YYNGEE. CDR3 size: 14 residues. The CDR3 sequence is CASSVVGGLGELFF. Written as DNA, the CDR3 is TGTGCCAGCAGCGTAGTTGGGGGCCTAGGGGAGCTGTTCTTC.

Turning to this clonotype: This sequence may be a read error, since a much larger clone differs from it by one base. The J gene is TRBJ2-1, the V gene TRBV6-5, with a possible D match to TRBD1 (5 bases). The CDR3 is 15 amino acids. Germline V gives CDR1 MNHEY, CDR2 SVGAGI. For the CDR3, the DNA is TGTGCCAGCAGTTTCCGCGACAGCTCCTACAGTGAGCAGTTCTTC. Protein sequence: CASSFRDSSYSEQFF.

This clonotype occurred a few times. The genes are TRBV20-1 and TRBJ2-7; 11 positions match TRBD2. The V gene's germline CDR1 is DFQATT and CDR2 SNEGSKA (reference sequence). This CDR3 region has 16 residues. The J segment lost 2 bases and the V segment lost 5 bases, leaving 11 bases of the junction unmatched. Written as DNA, the CDR3 is TGCAGTGCTGCGGGGTTAGCGGGGGGGAAAACCTACGAGCAGTACTTC. Encoded protein: CSAAGLAGGKTYEQYF.

Comment on this clonotype: A junction boundary mismatches the germline segment, possibly from a read error. The chain joins TRBV12-3 or TRBV12-4 to TRBJ1-1; D call uncertain. The CDR3 is 14 amino acids. In nucleotides, the CDR3 is TGTGCCAGCAGTCCCCCGATGGGGAACCCTGAAGCTTTCTTT. As protein: CASSPPMGNPEAFF.

As for this clonotype: Sequence at one end of the junction differs from germline and may be a read error. The chain uses TRBV7-8 and TRBJ2-4; 11 bases match TRBD1. Looked up from germline, CDR1 is SGHVS and CDR2 is FQNEAQ. The CDR3 sequence is 17 residues long. This chain's CDR3 is CASSVGTGGSTKNVQYF. CDR3 in DNA: TGTGCCAGCAGCGTAGGGACAGGGGGTTCAACCAAAAACGTTCAGTACTTC.

The CDR3 DNA follows: TGTGCCACCAGTGGTCAGGCAGGGTTTAATGAGCAGTTCTTC. Translating it yields CATSGQAGFNEQFF. The chain has TRBV24-1 and TRBJ2-1, with a tentative D call TRBD1 (5 bases). The V and J ends lost 5 bases and 7 bases respectively, with 14 bases between them. Germline lookup yields CDR1 KGHDR and CDR2 SFDVKD. This CDR3 has 14 amino acids.

The rearrangement links TRBV28 to TRBJ1-2, with D possibly matching TRBD1 (6 bases). This CDR3 has 16 amino acids. Germline assignment: CDR1 MDHEN and CDR2 SYDVKM. V lost 4 bases to trimming and J lost 1 base, with 16 bases between them. The CDR3 is CASSSPSTGVNYGYTF. CDR3 coding DNA: TGTGCCAGCAGTTCCCCCTCGACAGGAGTTAACTATGGCTACACCTTC.

V and J are TRBV5-1 and TRBJ2-3; the D is unclear. This CDR3 comprises 15 residues. V dropped 0 bases and J dropped 3 bases, with 11 bases sitting between them. The germline V gene has CDR1 SGHRS and CDR2 YFSETQ. Written as DNA, the CDR3 is TGCGCCAGCAGCTTGGGCGTTTCACGGACAGATACGCAGTATTTT. It codes for CASSLGVSRTDTQYF.

The chain carries TRBV6-2 or TRBV6-3 and TRBJ2-5; 8 nucleotides match TRBD2. After removal of 6 bases from V and 2 bases from J, the junction contained 8 bases not matched to a gene. This CDR3 comprises 15 residues. Germline-derived CDR1 and CDR2 are MNHEY and SVGEGT. The CDR3 DNA reads TGTGCCAGCAGCCCAAACGGACTAGCTCAAGAGACCCAGTACTTC. Encoded protein: CASSPNGLAQETQYF.